Below, one T cell receptor beta chain is given with its context. The antigen is unknown. CD4+ T cells from unexposed donors were obtained before the COVID-19 pandemic (2011-2018). CD4+ T cells were isolated from the cells after 10 days of culture. The data originate from a study of CD4 T cells in relation to SARS-CoV-2 and coronaviruses. Study-wide background: TCR beta CDR3s were sequenced after approximately 9-day antigen culture of PBMCs.

The length of the CDR3 is 15 residues. Per germline, CDR1 PRHDT and CDR2 FYEKMQ (reference sequence). J was trimmed by 3 bases and V by 4 bases; bases with no gene match: 5. Sequencing was performed with immunoSEQ multiplex PCR; in TCRdb, only in-frame clones are kept and a portion is missing. Found here are 25,000 to 30,000 clones, around three quarters of them singletons; the top ten hold 20% to 25%. The TCR sequence derives from a human donor in good health. The sequenced sample was CD4+ T cells from PBMCs, cultured in vitro. The chain is built from TRBV13 and TRBJ2-1; TRBD2 aligns across 8 bases. In DNA form, the CDR3 reads TGTGCCAGCAGCTCCGGGACTAGACACTACAATGAGCAGTTCTTC. It specifies CASSSGTRHYNEQFF.